Each of the 17 T cell receptor beta chains below was sequenced from the same sample in a study of T cells expressing NK-cell markers. TCRdb reprocessed the 5' RACE reads and reports one entry per CDR3 protein, with no DNA. This sample's table reports about 110,000 distinct CDR3 sequences. Sequencing was performed on blood T cells: a sorted CD56 or NKG2C T cell subset, CD4+ or CD8+ T cells, or bulk PBMC T cells (not recorded which). Source of these receptors: a woman aged 18 to 75 in good health.

V usage is TRBV11-2 and J usage is TRBJ1-2; the TRBD1 assignment by TCRdb is unverifiable without DNA. The CDR3 consists of 16 residues. Germline V lookup: CDR1 SGHAT, CDR2 FQNNGV. The CDR3 is CASRLPGGRRGYGYTF.

The V gene is TRBV5-1, the J gene TRBJ1-1. CDR1 and CDR2 (germline): SGHRS, YFSETQ. The CDR3 length is 15 residues. CDR3 loop: CASSSATGMNTEAFF. Variable domain in full (rest from reference TRBV5-1 and TRBJ1-1): KAGVTQTPRYLIKTRGQQVTLSCSPISGHRSVSWYQQTPGQGLQFLFEYFSETQRNKGNFPGRFSGRQFSNSRSEMNVSTLELGDSALYLCASSSATGMNTEAFFGQGTRLTVV.

The chain employs TRBV27 and TRBJ2-5; as DNA is missing, the TRBD2 call by TCRdb cannot be tested. The CDR3 loop spans 14 amino acids. CDR1 is MNHEY and CDR2 is SMNVEV in the germline V gene (reference sequence). The CDR3 protein is CASSTRTSRETQYF.

The chain employs TRBV5-1 and TRBJ2-3; checking the TCRdb D call of TRBD1 is not possible without DNA. The germline CDR1 and CDR2 sequences are SGHRS and YFSETQ. The CDR3 extends over 14 amino acids. CDR3: CASSGGVVADTQYF.

The CDR3 reads CSAMPWGLGLNSPLHF. The chain employs TRBV20-1 and TRBJ1-6. This CDR3 region has 16 residues. Germline V CDR1 and CDR2: DFQATT, SNEGSKA (reference sequence).

J is TRBJ1-5 and V is TRBV19. Germline V gene data show CDR1 as LNHDA and CDR2 as SQIVND (reference sequence). This CDR3 has 12 amino acids. The chain's CDR3 is CASSGSNQPQHF.

V gene TRBV20-1 combines with J gene TRBJ2-1; checking the TCRdb D call of TRBD2 is not possible without DNA. CDR3 length: 15 residues. In germline, CDR1 is DFQATT, CDR2 SNEGSKA (reference sequence). CDR3 sequence reads: CSARDYAGTYNEQFF.

The chain recombines TRBV7-6 with TRBJ2-7; TCRdb calls TRBD2, which cannot be checked without DNA. Per the germline V gene, CDR1 is SGHVS and CDR2 is FNYEAQ. The CDR3 has 14 residues. The CDR3 sequence: CASSPDYPTYEQYF.

The chain has TRBV5-1 and TRBJ2-7; TCRdb picks TRBD2, but there is no DNA to check that call. Germline V CDR1 and CDR2: SGHRS, YFSETQ. The CDR3 has 15 amino acids. CDR3 loop: CASSLGGRSSYEQYF.

This chain joins TRBV4-1 and TRBJ2-3; TCRdb's D gene call, TRBD1, goes unchecked for lack of DNA. This CDR3 spans 17 amino acids. Germline V gene data show CDR1 as MGHRA and CDR2 as YSYEKL. The CDR3 is CASSHGGLRDRANTQYF.

The genes are TRBV9 and TRBJ2-2; TCRdb returns TRBD1, unconfirmable since there is no DNA. Germline V gene sequence: CDR1 SGDLS, CDR2 YYNGEE. The CDR3 is made up of 12 amino acids. CDR3 loop: CASGGNTGELFF.

The V call is TRBV4-3, the J call TRBJ2-2; as DNA is missing, the TRBD2 call by TCRdb cannot be tested. The CDR3 has 13 residues. Germline values: CDR1 LGHNA, CDR2 YSLEER. CDR3 amino acids: CASSRDYTGELFF.

This chain links TRBV29-1 with TRBJ2-3; TCRdb proposes TRBD2, but this gene call is untestable without DNA. The CDR3 totals 14 residues. Per germline, CDR1 SQVTM and CDR2 ANQGSEA. The CDR3 reads CSVDRGRVTDTQYF.

V and J are TRBV6-5 and TRBJ2-3; TCRdb calls TRBD1, which cannot be checked without DNA. The germline V gene encodes CDR1 MNHEY and CDR2 SVGAGI. There are 16 residues in the CDR3. This CDR3 is CASSSTSGTGGDTQYF.

The chain carries TRBV5-8 and TRBJ1-2; the TRBD1 assignment by TCRdb is unverifiable without DNA. This CDR3 comprises 15 residues. Germline CDR1 SGHTS, CDR2 YDEGEE. The CDR3 protein is CASSLDRVPPYGYTF.

The V gene is TRBV4-1, the J gene TRBJ2-1; TCRdb designates TRBD1, a call that cannot be tested without DNA. Germline V gene data show CDR1 as MGHRA and CDR2 as YSYEKL. The CDR3 extends over 15 amino acids. CDR3 loop: CASSPPGTGLEEQFF.

This chain's CDR3 is CASSFRGAGYGYTF. The V call is TRBV5-4, the J call TRBJ1-2; TCRdb lists TRBD1, though no DNA is available to test this call. Germline V gives CDR1 SGHNT, CDR2 YYREEE (reference sequence). The CDR3 sequence is 14 residues long. The full variable domain, in which reference TRBV5-4 and TRBJ1-2 provide the parts outside the CDR3, is ETGVTQSPTHLIKTRGQQVTLRCSSQSGHNTVSWYQQALGQGPQFIFQYYREEENGRGNFPPRFSGLQFPNYSSELNVNALELDDSALYLCASSFRGAGYGYTFGSGTRLTVV.